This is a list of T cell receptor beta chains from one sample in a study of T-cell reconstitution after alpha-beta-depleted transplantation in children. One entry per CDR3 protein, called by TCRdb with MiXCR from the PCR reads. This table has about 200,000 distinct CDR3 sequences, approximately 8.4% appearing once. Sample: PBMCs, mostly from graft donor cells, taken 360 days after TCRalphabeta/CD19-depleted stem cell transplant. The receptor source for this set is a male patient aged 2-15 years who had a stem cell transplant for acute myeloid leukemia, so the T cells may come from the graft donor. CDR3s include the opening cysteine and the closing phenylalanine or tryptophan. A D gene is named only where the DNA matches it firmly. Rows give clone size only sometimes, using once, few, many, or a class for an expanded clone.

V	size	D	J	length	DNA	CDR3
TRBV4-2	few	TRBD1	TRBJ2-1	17	TGTGCCAGCAGCCGAGTGGCAGGACAGGGATCCTACAATGAGCAGTTCTTC	CASSRVAGQGSYNEQFF
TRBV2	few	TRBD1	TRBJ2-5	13	TGTGCCAGCACCCGGGACAGGGGAGAGACCCAGTACTTC	CASTRDRGETQYF
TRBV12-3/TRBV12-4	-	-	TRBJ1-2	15	TGTGCCAGCATCCCTCGGCCACTTACTAACTATGGCTACACCTTC	CASIPRPLTNYGYTF
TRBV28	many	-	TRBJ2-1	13	TGTGCCAGCAGTGGGACTTCGCCCCATGAGCAGTTCTTC	CASSGTSPHEQFF
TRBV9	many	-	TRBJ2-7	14	TGTGCCAGCAGCGTACAGGCTCTACCCTACGAGCAGTACTTC	CASSVQALPYEQYF
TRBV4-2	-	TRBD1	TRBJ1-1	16	TGTGCCAGCAGCGTCCGAACCGGGACAGCCAACACTGAAGCTTTCTTT	CASSVRTGTANTEAFF
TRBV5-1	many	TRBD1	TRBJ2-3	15	TGCGCCAGCAACAGGGGGCGCGGGTTGGTAGATACGCAGTATTTT	CASNRGRGLVDTQYF
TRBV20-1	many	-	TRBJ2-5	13	TGCAGTGCTAGAGAGTCCAGCTGGGAGACCCAGTACTTC	CSARESSWETQYF
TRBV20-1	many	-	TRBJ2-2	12	TGCAGTGCTAGGACCAACACCGGGGAGCTGTTTTTT	CSARTNTGELFF
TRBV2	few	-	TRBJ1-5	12	TGTGCCAGCAGACAGGGAAAACAGCCCCAGCATTTT	CASRQGKQPQHF
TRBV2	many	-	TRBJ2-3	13	TGTGCCAGCAGTTCGGACTACACAGATACGCAGTATTTT	CASSSDYTDTQYF
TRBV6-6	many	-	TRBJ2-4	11	TGTGCCAGCAGTTACAGTAACATTCAGTACTTC	CASSYSNIQYF
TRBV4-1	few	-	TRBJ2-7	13	TGCGCCAGCAGCCAAAGATCCGCCTACGAGCAGTACTTC	CASSQRSAYEQYF
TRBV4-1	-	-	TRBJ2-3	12	TGCGCCAGCAGCCATAGGACAGATACGCAGTATTTT	CASSHRTDTQYF
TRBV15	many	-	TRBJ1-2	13	TGTGCCACCAGTACCATAGTTAACTATGGCTACACCTTC	CATSTIVNYGYTF
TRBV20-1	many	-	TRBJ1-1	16	TGCAGTGCTAGAGCCTACTCCGGGGGCGCGAACACTGAAGCTTTCTTT	CSARAYSGGANTEAFF
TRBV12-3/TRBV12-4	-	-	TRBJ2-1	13	TGTGCCAGCAGTTCGTCTAGATCCAATGAGCAGTTCTTC	CASSSSRSNEQFF
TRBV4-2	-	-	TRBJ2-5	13	TGTGCCAGCAGTCTAGACAACCAAGAGACCCAGTACTTC	CASSLDNQETQYF
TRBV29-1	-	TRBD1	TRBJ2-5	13	TGCAGCGTACCCGGAGACAGGGGCACGACCCAGTACTTC	CSVPGDRGTTQYF
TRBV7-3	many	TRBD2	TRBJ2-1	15	TGTGCCAGCGGGCGGGCTAGCGGTCTATACAATGAGCAGTTCTTC	CASGRASGLYNEQFF
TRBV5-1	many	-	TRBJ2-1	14	TGCGCCAGCAGTCCGTCCAGCTCCTACAATGAGCAGTTCTTC	CASSPSSSYNEQFF
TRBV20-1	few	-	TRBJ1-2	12	TGCAGTGCTAGAGACGACAGCTATGGCTACACCTTC	CSARDDSYGYTF
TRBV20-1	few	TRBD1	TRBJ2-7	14	TGCAGTGCTACGGGACAGGGGAGCCCCTACGAGCAGTACTTC	CSATGQGSPYEQYF
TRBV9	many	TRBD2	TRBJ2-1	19	TGTGCCAGCAGCTGGGGGACTAGCGAGGACCTCTCCCCCTACAATGAGCAGTTCTTC	CASSWGTSEDLSPYNEQFF
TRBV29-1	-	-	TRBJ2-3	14	TGCAGCGTTGTCTTAGCCAGGAGCACAGATACGCGGTATTTT	CSVVLARSTDTRYF
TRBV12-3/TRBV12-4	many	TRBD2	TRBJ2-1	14	TGTGCCAGCTCGACTAGCGGGTGGGGTAATGAGCAGTTCTTC	CASSTSGWGNEQFF
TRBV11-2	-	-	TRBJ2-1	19	TGTGCCAGCAGCCCCAATCGGGGGAGATGGTGGAGCTCCTACAATGAGCAGTTCTTC	CASSPNRGRWWSSYNEQFF
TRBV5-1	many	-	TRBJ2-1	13	TGCGCCAGCAGCTTGTCACTAGTTCGGGAGCAGTTCTTC	CASSLSLVREQFF
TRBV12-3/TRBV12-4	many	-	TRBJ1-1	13	TGTGCCAGCAGTTTCCCAATGAACACTGAAGCTTTCTTT	CASSFPMNTEAFF
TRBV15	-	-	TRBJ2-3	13	TGTGCCACCAGGCCCGACAGCACAGATACGCAGTATTTT	CATRPDSTDTQYF
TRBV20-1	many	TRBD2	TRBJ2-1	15	TGCAGTGCTAGAGAGCCTAGCGGGAGGAGGAATGAGCAGTTCTTC	CSAREPSGRRNEQFF
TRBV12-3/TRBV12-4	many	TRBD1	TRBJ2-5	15	TGTGCCAGCAGCGGGACCGGGACAGGGCAAGAGACCCAGTACTTC	CASSGTGTGQETQYF
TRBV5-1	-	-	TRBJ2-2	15	TGCGCCAGCAGTCCCGGTCACCCTATCACCGGGGAGCTGTTTTTT	CASSPGHPITGELFF
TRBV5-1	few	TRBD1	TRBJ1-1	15	TGCGCCAGCAGCTCCGACAGGGGACTCAACACTGAAGCTTTCTTT	CASSSDRGLNTEAFF
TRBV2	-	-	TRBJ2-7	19	TGTGCCTTCTCCCTCAGGGCGGCGAAGAGGGGTGCCCATACCTACGAGCAGTACTTC	CAFSLRAAKRGAHTYEQYF
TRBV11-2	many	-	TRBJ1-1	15	TGTGCCAGCAGCGCAAAGCTTGGGGCTAACACTGAAGCTTTCTTT	CASSAKLGANTEAFF
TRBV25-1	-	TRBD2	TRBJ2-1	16	TGTGCCAGCAGTGAAGCTGGTAGCGGGATCTACAATGAGCAGTTCTTC	CASSEAGSGIYNEQFF
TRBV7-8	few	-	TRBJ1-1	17	TGTGCCAGCAGCTTACCCCTTGGTAAAGACATGAACACTGAAGCTTTCTTT	CASSLPLGKDMNTEAFF
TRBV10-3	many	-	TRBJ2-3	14	TGTGCCATCCAAGACTCCCCGGTCCAGTTTAAGCAGTATTTT	CAIQDSPVQFKQYF
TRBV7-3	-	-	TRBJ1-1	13	TGTGCCAGCAGTCTGATTATCAACACTGAAGCTTTCTTT	CASSLIINTEAFF
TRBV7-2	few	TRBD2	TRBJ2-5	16	TGTGCCAGCAGCTTAGGCAGGGAGGGAGAGCAAGAGACCCAGTACTTC	CASSLGREGEQETQYF
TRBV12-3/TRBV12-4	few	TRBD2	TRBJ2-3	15	TGTGCCAGCAGTTTGACGGGACTAGCGGCAGATACGCAGTATTTT	CASSLTGLAADTQYF
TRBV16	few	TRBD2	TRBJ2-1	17	TGTGCCAGCAGCCAATCTGGGCTAGCGGGAGCCTACAATGAGCAGTTCTTC	CASSQSGLAGAYNEQFF
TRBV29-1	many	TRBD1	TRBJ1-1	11	TGCAGCGTTGAAGTAGGAGACAGGGTTTCTTTT	CSVEVGDRVSF
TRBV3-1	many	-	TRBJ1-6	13	TGTGCCAGCAGCTCGACTCGGGATTCACCCCTCCACTTT	CASSSTRDSPLHF
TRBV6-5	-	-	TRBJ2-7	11	TGTGCCAGAGAAACAGGCTACGAGCAGTACTTC	CARETGYEQYF
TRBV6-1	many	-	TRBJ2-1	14	TGTGCCAGCAGGGGGGCACCCTCCTACAATGAGCAGTTCTTC	CASRGAPSYNEQFF
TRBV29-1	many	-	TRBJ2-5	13	TGCAGCGTTGAAAGACAGTCCCAAGAGACCCAGTACTTC	CSVERQSQETQYF
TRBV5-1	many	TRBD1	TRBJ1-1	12	TGCGCCAGCCGACAGGGCGGTACTGAAGCTTTCTTT	CASRQGGTEAFF
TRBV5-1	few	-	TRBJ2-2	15	TGCGCCAGCAGCACCGGGGGACCAGCAGGCGGGGAGCTGTTTTTT	CASSTGGPAGGELFF
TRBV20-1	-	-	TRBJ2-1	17	TGCAGTGCTAGAGATCCGGCCCGGGAACGGACTTACAATGAGCAGTTCTTC	CSARDPARERTYNEQFF
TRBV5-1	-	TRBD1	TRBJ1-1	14	TGCGCCAGCAGCTTGGCCACAGGGGGCGGCGAAGCTTTCTTT	CASSLATGGGEAFF
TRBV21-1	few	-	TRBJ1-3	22	TGTGCCAGCAGCAGGCGACTCGCGTTGGGACAGGGCCGTCTGGGATCTCCAAACACCATATATTTT	CASSRRLALGQGRLGSPNTIYF